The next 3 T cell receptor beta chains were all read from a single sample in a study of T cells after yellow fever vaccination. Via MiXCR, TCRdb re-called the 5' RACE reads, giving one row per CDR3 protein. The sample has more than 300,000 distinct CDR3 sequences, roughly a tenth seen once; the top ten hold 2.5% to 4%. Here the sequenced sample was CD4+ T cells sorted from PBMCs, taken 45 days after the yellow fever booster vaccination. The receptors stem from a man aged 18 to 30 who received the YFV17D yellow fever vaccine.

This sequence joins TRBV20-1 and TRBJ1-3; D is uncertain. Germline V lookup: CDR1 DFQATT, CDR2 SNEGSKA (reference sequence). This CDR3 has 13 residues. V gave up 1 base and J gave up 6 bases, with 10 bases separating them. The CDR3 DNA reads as TGCAGTGCTAGAGTTCAGTCTCAAAACACCATATATTTT. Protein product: CSARVQSQNTIYF.

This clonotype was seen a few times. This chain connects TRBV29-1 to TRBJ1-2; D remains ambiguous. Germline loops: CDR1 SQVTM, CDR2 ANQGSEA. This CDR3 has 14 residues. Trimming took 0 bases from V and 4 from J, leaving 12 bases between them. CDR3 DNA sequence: TGCAGCGTTGAAGATCGGAGGAGGATCTATGGCTACACCTTC. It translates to CSVEDRRRIYGYTF.

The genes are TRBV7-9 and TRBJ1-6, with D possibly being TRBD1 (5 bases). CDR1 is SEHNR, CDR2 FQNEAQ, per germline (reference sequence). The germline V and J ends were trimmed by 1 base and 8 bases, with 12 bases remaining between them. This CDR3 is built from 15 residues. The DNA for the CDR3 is TGTGCCAGCAGCTTAGTCGGGGCGTCGGATTCACCCCTCCACTTT. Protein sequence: CASSLVGASDSPLHF.